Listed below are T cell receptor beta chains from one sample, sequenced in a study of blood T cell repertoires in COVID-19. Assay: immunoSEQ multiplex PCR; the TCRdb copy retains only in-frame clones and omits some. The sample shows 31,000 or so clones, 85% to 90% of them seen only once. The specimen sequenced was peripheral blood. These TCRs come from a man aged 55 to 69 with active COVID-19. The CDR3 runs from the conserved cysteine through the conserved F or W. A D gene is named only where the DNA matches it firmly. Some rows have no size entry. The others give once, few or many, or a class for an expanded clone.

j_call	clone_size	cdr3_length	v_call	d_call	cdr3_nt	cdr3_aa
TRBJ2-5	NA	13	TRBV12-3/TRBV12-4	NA	TGTGCCAGCACCCTGGGACATAAAGAGACCCAGTACTTC	CASTLGHKETQYF
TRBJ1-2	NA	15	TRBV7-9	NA	TGTGCCAGCAGTCCGGGGGGGCCTACTAACTATGGCTACACCTTC	CASSPGGPTNYGYTF
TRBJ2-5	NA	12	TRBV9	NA	TGTGCCAGCAGCAGGGGCCAAGAGACCCAGTACTTC	CASSRGQETQYF
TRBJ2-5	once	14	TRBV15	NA	TGTGCCACCAGCAGAGTGGGAGCCCAAGAGACCCAGTACTTC	CATSRVGAQETQYF
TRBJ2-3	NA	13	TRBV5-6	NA	TGTGCCAGCAGCTTGGCAGGCACAGATACGCAGTATTTT	CASSLAGTDTQYF
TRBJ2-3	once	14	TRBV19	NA	TGTGCCAGTAGTAAGTGGACAGAAACCGATACGCAGTATTTT	CASSKWTETDTQYF
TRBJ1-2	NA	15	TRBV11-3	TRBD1	TGTGCCAGCAGTTTTAGACAGGGTCCCTCCTATGGCTACACCTTC	CASSFRQGPSYGYTF
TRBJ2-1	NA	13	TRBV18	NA	TGTGCCAGCTCACCGGGGGGGCCCAATGAGCAGTTCTTC	CASSPGGPNEQFF
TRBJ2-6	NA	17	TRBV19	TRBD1	TGTGCCAGTAGTAGGGGGACAGTCAGCTCTGGGGCCAACGTCCTGACTTTC	CASSRGTVSSGANVLTF
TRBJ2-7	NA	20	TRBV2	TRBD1	TGTGCCAGCAGTGGACAGGGTAGGGACAGGGGCTTTTTTTGGTCCTACGAGCAGTACTTC	CASSGQGRDRGFFWSYEQYF
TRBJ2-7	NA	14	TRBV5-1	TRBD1	TGCGCCAGCAGCCACCGACAGGGCCCCTACGAGCAGTACTTC	CASSHRQGPYEQYF
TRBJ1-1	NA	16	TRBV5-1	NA	TGCGCCAGCAGCTTAGAGGGGCGGGGGTTGAACACTGAAGCTTTCTTT	CASSLEGRGLNTEAFF
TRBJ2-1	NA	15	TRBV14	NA	TGTGCCAGCAGCTCACAGGGAAGTTCCTACAATGAGCAGTTCTTC	CASSSQGSSYNEQFF
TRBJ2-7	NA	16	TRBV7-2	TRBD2	TGTGCCAGCAGCCCCCGGGAGGGGGGGGGCTCCTACGAGCAGTACTTC	CASSPREGGGSYEQYF
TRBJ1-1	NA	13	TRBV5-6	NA	TGTGCCAGCAGCTTCACAGGGATGACTGAAGCTTTCTTT	CASSFTGMTEAFF
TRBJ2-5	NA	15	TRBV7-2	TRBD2	TGTGCCAGCAGCTTAGGTTCGGGGGGGCAAGAGACCCAGTACTTC	CASSLGSGGQETQYF
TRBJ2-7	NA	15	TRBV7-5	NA	TGTGCCAGAAGCTTAGACATTAGCGGGGACTACGAGCAGTACTTC	CARSLDISGDYEQYF
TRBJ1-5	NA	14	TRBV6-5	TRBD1	TGTGCCAGCAGGCCAGACAGGGCGGTTCGCCCCCAGCATTTT	CASRPDRAVRPQHF
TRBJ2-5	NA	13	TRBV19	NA	TGTGCCAGTAGTGACCAGGGTGGAGAGACCCAGTACTTC	CASSDQGGETQYF
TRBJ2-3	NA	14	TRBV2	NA	TGTGCCAGCAGTGTCAATCAATGGCCAGATACGCAGTATTTT	CASSVNQWPDTQYF
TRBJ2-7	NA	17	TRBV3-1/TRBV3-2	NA	TGTGCCAGCAGCCAAGTGATCCGGGGAAGGCGCCCCTACGAGCAGTACTTC	CASSQVIRGRRPYEQYF
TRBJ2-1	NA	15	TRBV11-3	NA	TGTGCCAGCAGCTTACGAGGTGGCCAGTTCAATGAGCAGTTCTTC	CASSLRGGQFNEQFF
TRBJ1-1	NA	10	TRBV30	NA	TGTGCCGGCGGGAACACTGAAGCTTTCTTT	CAGGNTEAFF
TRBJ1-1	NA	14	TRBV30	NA	TGTGCCTGGAGGGGGCGGAGGGGGAACACTGAAGCTTTCTTT	CAWRGRRGNTEAFF
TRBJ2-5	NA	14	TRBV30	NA	TGTGCCTGGTCCCAGGGATTCGACCAAGAGACCCAGTACTTC	CAWSQGFDQETQYF
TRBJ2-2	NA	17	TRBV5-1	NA	TGCGCCAGCAGCTTGGCGGGACAAACGGTGGCCACCGGGGAGCTGTTTTTT	CASSLAGQTVATGELFF
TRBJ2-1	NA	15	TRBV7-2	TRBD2	TGTGCCAGCAGTTGGACTAGCGCTTCCTACAATGAGCAGTTCTTC	CASSWTSASYNEQFF
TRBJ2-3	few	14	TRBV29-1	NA	TGCAGCGTTGATAGGAACAGGGGCACAGATACGCAGTATTTT	CSVDRNRGTDTQYF
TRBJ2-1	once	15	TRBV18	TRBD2	TGTGCCAGCTCCCGTGAAAGCGGGGGGCGCGTTGAGCAGTTCTTC	CASSRESGGRVEQFF
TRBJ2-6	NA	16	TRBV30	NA	TGTGCCTGGAGTGCAACCGCGGGGTCTGGGGCCAACGTCCTGACTTTC	CAWSATAGSGANVLTF
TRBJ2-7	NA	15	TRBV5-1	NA	TGCGCCAGCAGCTTGCAGACAGGAGCCTCCTACGAGCAGTACTTC	CASSLQTGASYEQYF
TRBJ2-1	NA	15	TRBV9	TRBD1	TGTGCCAGCAGCGTAGTGGACAGGGGTTCGGATGAGCAGTTCTTC	CASSVVDRGSDEQFF
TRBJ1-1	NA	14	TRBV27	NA	TGTGCCAGCAGTTTTGGGGGGATGAACACTGAAGCTTTCTTT	CASSFGGMNTEAFF
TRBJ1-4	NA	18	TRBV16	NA	TGTGCCAGCAGCCAAGAATCCCTTCACTCCATAACTAATGAAAAACTGTTTTTT	CASSQESLHSITNEKLFF
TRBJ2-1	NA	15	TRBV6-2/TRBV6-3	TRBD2	TGTGCCAGCAGCCCGGGACTAGCGGGGTACAATGAGCAGTTCTTC	CASSPGLAGYNEQFF
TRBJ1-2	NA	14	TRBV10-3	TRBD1	TGTGCCATCAGTCTCCAACAGGGGAACTATGGCTACACCTTC	CAISLQQGNYGYTF
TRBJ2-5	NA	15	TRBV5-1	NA	TGCGCCAGCACTTTCCAACTACAGGGTTCCGAGACCCAGTACTTC	CASTFQLQGSETQYF
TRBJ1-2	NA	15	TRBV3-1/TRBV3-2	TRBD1	TGTGCCAGCAGCCAAGAGATCAGGGGGACCTATGGCTACACCTTC	CASSQEIRGTYGYTF